This T cell receptor beta chain was sequenced for a study of blood T cell repertoires in COVID-19. This table comes from immunoSEQ multiplex PCR, and its TCRdb copy is limited to in-frame clones, with some not included. The repertoire holds roughly 200,000 clones, with approximately 80% as singletons. The germline V and J ends were trimmed by 5 bases and 3 bases, with 23 bases remaining between them. The CDR3 loop spans 17 amino acids. Germline CDR1 reads MNHNY; CDR2 reads SVGAGI (reference sequence). Sequencing input: peripheral blood. This receptor was taken from a woman between 45 and 60 years old with active or convalescent COVID-19. The chain employs TRBV6-6 and TRBJ2-7; a weak D match, TRBD1 (6 bases). The CDR3: CASSHTQGSALYYEQYF. CDR3 in DNA: TGTGCCAGCAGTCATACACAGGGCTCAGCCCTCTACTACGAGCAGTACTTC.